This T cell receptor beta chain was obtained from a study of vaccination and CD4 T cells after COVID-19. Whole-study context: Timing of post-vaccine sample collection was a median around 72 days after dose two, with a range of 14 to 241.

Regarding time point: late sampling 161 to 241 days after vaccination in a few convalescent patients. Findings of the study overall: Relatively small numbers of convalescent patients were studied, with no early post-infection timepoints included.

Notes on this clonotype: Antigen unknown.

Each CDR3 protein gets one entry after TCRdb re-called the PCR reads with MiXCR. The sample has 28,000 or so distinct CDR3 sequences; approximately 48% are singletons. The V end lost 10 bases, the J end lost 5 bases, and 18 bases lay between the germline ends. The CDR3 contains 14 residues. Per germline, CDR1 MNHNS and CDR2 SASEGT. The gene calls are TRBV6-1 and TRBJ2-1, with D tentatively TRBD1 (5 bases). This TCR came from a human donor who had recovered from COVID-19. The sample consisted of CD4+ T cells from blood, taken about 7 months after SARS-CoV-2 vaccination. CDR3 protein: CATLQKGAHNEQFF. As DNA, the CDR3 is TGTGCCACCCTGCAAAAAGGGGCACACAATGAGCAGTTCTTC.